A selection of T cell receptor beta chains follows, all from one sample in a study of human thymus T cells. Some clones are missing from TCRdb's copy, which holds only in-frame ones; the method was immunoSEQ multiplex PCR. The sample yields roughly 120,000 clones, 90% to 95% seen once. The source material was thymus tissue. These receptors all come from a boy in the first two years of life with a congenital heart defect but otherwise immunologically healthy. The CDR3 runs from the conserved cysteine through the conserved F or W. Fields, in order: CDR3 protein, V gene, J gene.

cdr3_aa: CASSQDQRGGRETQYF; v_call: TRBV4-2; j_call: TRBJ2-5
cdr3_aa: CASSQAGLAAQETQYF; v_call: TRBV4-2; j_call: TRBJ2-5
cdr3_aa: CSASREGYTF; v_call: TRBV20-1; j_call: TRBJ1-2
cdr3_aa: CASSSAGDNEAEAFF; v_call: TRBV28; j_call: TRBJ1-1
cdr3_aa: CASSLRGGSNYGYTF; v_call: TRBV7-3; j_call: TRBJ1-2
cdr3_aa: CASKGGGPGANVLTF; v_call: TRBV28; j_call: TRBJ2-6
cdr3_aa: CASSLLAGETDTQYF; v_call: TRBV9; j_call: TRBJ2-3
cdr3_aa: CASSQDGGRTDVPTLPSYGYTF; v_call: TRBV14; j_call: TRBJ1-2
cdr3_aa: CASSPRDSSYEQYF; v_call: TRBV28; j_call: TRBJ2-7
cdr3_aa: CATSREKGRRGNQPQHF; v_call: TRBV15; j_call: TRBJ1-5
cdr3_aa: CASRDRRSYEQYF; v_call: TRBV14; j_call: TRBJ2-7
cdr3_aa: CASRQRAAGYTF; v_call: TRBV28; j_call: TRBJ1-2
cdr3_aa: CASSPGAVGLNEAFF; v_call: TRBV6-5; j_call: TRBJ1-1
cdr3_aa: CSVRTGGRRETQYF; v_call: TRBV29-1; j_call: TRBJ2-5
cdr3_aa: CASSYRTLEAFF; v_call: TRBV7-9; j_call: TRBJ1-1
cdr3_aa: CASSRRANYGYTF; v_call: TRBV4-2; j_call: TRBJ1-2
cdr3_aa: CASRRLATDTQYF; v_call: TRBV5-6; j_call: TRBJ2-3
cdr3_aa: CASSEIQGKDTQYF; v_call: TRBV18; j_call: TRBJ2-3
cdr3_aa: CASVLEGSLGYGYTF; v_call: TRBV12-5; j_call: TRBJ1-2
cdr3_aa: CAPRALTTEAFF; v_call: TRBV30; j_call: TRBJ1-1
cdr3_aa: CASSQGRRSSSYNSPLHF; v_call: TRBV6-1; j_call: TRBJ1-6
cdr3_aa: CASSFSLAKYSPLHF; v_call: TRBV7-2; j_call: TRBJ1-6